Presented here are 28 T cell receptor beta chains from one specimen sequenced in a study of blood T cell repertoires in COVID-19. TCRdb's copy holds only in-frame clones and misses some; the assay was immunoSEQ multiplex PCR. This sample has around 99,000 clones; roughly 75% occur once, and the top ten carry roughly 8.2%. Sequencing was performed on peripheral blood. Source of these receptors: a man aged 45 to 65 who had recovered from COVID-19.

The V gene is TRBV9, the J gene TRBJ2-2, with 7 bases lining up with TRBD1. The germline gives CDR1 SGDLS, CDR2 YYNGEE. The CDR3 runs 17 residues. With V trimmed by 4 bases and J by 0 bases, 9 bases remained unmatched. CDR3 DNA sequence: TGTGCCAGCAGCCGGGGACAGTCCTCCGCGAACACCGGGGAGCTGTTTTTT. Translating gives CASSRGQSSANTGELFF.

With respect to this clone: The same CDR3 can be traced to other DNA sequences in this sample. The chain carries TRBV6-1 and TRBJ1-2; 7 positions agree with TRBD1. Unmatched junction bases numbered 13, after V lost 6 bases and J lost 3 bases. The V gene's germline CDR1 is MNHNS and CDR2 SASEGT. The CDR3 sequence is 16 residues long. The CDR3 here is CASRELTGAIDYGYTF. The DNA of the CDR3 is TGTGCCAGCAGGGAATTAACAGGGGCAATAGACTATGGCTACACCTTC.

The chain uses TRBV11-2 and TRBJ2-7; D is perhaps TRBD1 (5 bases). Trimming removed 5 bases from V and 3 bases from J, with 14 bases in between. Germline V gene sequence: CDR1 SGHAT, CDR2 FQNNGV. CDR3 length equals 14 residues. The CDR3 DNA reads TGTGCCAGCAGCCCAGGCAGGACACACTACGAGCAGTACTTC. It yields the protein CASSPGRTHYEQYF.

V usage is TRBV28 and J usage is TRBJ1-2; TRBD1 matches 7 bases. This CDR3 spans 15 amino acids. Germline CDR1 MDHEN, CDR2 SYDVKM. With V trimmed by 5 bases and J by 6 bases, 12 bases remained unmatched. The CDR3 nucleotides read TGTGCCAGCAGTCTCCCGGGGGCGCAGGGGGATGGCTACACCTTC. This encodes CASSLPGAQGDGYTF.

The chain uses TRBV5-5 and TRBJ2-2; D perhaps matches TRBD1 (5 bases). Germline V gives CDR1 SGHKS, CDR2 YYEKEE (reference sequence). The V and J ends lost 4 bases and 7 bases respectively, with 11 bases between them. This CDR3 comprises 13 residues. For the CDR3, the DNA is TGTGCCAGCAGCCACCTAGGGGTCGGGGAGCTGTTTTTT. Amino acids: CASSHLGVGELFF.

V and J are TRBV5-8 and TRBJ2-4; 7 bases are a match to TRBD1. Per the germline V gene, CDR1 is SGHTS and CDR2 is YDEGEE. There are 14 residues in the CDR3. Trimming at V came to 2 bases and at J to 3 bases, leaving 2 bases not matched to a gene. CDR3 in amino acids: CASSFGDSKNIQYF. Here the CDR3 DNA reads TGTGCCAGCAGCTTTGGGGACAGCAAAAACATTCAGTACTTC.

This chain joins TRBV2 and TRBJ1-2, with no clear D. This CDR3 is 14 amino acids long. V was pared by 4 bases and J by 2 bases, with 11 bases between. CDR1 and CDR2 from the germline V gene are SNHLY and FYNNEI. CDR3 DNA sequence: TGTGCCAGCAGTGCGGCAGGAATCAACTATGGCTACACCTTC. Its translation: CASSAAGINYGYTF.

The CDR3 reads CASSYQLGRTEAFF. As DNA, the CDR3 is TGTGCCAGCAGTTACCAACTAGGGCGGACTGAAGCTTTCTTT. This sequence joins TRBV6-2 or TRBV6-3 and TRBJ1-1; D remains ambiguous. Germline V CDR1 and CDR2: MNHEY, SVGEGT. The CDR3 has 14 amino acids. V was cut by 2 bases and J by 5 bases, with 12 bases left in between.

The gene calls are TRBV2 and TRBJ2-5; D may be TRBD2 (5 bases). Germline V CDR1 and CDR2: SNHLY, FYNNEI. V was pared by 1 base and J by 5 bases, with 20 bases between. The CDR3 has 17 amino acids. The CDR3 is CASSEGYLGKTGETQYF. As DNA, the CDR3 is TGTGCCAGCAGTGAAGGGTATCTGGGCAAAACGGGGGAGACCCAGTACTTC.

The chain's CDR3 is CASSPQHGSLSGELFF. Written as DNA, the CDR3 is TGTGCCAGCTCCCCGCAACATGGGAGTCTTTCCGGGGAGCTGTTTTTT. J is TRBJ2-2 and V is TRBV18; weak D call: TRBD2 (5 bases). Trimming took 6 bases from V and 6 from J, leaving 20 bases between them. The CDR3 totals 16 residues. From germline, CDR1 is KGHSH and CDR2 LQKENI.

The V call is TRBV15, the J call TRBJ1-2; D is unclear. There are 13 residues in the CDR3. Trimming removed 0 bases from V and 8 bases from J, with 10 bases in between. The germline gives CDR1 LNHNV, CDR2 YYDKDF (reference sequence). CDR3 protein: CATSREGWEGYTF. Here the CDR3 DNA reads TGTGCCACCAGCAGAGAAGGGTGGGAGGGCTACACCTTC.

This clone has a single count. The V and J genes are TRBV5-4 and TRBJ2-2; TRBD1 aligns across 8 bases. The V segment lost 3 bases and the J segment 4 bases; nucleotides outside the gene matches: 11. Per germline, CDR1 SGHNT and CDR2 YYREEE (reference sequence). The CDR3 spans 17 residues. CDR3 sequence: CASSSGRTGSTTGELFF. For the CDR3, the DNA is TGTGCCAGCAGCTCGGGGAGGACAGGGTCGACCACCGGGGAGCTGTTTTTT.

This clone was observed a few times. CDR3 amino acids: CASSMRAGTSVNTGELFF. The CDR3 nucleotides read TGTGCCAGCAGCATGAGGGCCGGGACTAGCGTCAACACCGGGGAGCTGTTTTTT. The chain joins TRBV7-3 to TRBJ2-2; 10 bases map to TRBD2. Germline assignment: CDR1 SGHTA and CDR2 FQGTGA. The CDR3 runs to 18 residues. Unmatched junction bases numbered 11, after V lost 5 bases and J lost 2 bases.

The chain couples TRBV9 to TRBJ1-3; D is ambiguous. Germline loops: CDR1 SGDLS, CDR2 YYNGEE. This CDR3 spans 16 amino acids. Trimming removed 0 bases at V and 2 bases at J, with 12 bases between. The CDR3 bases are TGTGCCAGCAGCGTAGAGACCCTTACTACTGGAAACACCATATATTTT. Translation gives CASSVETLTTGNTIYF.

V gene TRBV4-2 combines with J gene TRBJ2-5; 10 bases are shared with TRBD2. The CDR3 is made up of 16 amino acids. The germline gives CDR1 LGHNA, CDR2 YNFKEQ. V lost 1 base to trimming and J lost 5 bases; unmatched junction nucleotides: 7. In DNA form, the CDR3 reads TGTGCCAGCAGCCAAGCTACTAGCGGGATAGGGGAGACCCAGTACTTC. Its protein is CASSQATSGIGETQYF.

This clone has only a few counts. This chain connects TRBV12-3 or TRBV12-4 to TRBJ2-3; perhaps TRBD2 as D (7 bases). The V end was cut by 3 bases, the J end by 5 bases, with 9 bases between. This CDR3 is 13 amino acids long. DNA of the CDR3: TGTGCCAGCAGTTTGGGGGGGCAAGATACGCAGTATTTT. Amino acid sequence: CASSLGGQDTQYF.

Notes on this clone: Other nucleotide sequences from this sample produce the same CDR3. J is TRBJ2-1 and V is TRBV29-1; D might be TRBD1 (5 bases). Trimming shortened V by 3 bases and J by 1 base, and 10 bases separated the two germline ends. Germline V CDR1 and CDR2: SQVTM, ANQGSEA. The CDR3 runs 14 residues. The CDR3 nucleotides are TGCAGCGTTGATAGGGGTTCATCCTACAATGAGCAGTTCTTC. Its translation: CSVDRGSSYNEQFF.

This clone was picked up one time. The CDR3 protein is CASSAAGESVTDTQYF. CDR3 nucleotides: TGTGCCAGCAGCGCCGCAGGGGAGTCAGTCACAGATACGCAGTATTTT. The V call is TRBV9, the J call TRBJ2-3, with D perhaps TRBD1 (6 bases). Per the germline V gene, CDR1 is SGDLS and CDR2 is YYNGEE. The CDR3 runs to 16 residues. V was cut by 3 bases and J by 2 bases, with 16 bases left in between. Full variable domain (outside the CDR3, taken from reference TRBV9 and TRBJ2-3): DSGVTQTPKHLITATGQRVTLRCSPRSGDLSVYWYQQSLDQGLQFLIQYYNGEERAKGNILERFSAQQFPDLHSELNLSSLELGDSALYFCASSAAGESVTDTQYFGPGTRLTVL.

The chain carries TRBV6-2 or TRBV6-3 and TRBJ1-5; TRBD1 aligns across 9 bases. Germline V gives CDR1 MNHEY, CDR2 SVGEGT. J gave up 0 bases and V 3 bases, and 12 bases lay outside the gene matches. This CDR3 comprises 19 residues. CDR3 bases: TGTGCCAGCAGTTATCGAACAGGGGGCTCTGGTTATAGCAATCAGCCCCAGCATTTT. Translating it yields CASSYRTGGSGYSNQPQHF.

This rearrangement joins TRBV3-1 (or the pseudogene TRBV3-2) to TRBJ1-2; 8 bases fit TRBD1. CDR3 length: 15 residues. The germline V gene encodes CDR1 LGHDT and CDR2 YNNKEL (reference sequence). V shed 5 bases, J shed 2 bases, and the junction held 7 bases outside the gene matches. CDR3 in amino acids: CASSSRQGRNYGYTF. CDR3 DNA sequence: TGTGCCAGCAGCTCCCGACAGGGGAGGAACTATGGCTACACCTTC.

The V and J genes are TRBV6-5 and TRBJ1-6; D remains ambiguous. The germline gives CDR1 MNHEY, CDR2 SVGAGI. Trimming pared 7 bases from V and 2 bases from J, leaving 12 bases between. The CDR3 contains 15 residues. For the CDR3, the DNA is TGTGCCAGCAAAGAGGGTTTTGCCTATAATTCACCCCTCCACTTT. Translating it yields CASKEGFAYNSPLHF.

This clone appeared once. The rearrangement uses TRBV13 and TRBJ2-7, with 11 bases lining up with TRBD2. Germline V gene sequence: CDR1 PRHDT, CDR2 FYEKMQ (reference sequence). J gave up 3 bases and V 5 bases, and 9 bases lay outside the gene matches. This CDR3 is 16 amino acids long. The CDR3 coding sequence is TGTGCCAGCAGCCGACCGACTAGCGGGATTGACTACGAGCAGTACTTC. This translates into CASSRPTSGIDYEQYF.

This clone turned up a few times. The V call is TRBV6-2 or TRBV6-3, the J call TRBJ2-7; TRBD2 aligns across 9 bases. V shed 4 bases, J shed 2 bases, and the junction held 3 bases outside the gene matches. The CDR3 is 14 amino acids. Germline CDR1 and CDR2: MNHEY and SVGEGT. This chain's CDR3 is CASSLAGETYEQYF. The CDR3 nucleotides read TGTGCCAGCAGTTTAGCGGGAGAGACCTACGAGCAGTACTTC.

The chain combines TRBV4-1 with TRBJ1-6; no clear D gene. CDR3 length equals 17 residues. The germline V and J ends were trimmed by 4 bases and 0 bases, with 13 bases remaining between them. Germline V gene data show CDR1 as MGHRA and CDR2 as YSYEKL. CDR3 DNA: TGCGCCAGCAGCCTCCGGACTGAGAGCTCCTATAATTCACCCCTCCACTTT. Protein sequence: CASSLRTESSYNSPLHF.

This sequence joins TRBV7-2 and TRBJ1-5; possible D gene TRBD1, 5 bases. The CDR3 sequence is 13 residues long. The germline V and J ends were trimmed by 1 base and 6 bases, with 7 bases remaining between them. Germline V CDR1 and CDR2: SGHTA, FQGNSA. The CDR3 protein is CASSLGQGQPQHF. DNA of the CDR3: TGTGCCAGCAGCTTAGGTCAGGGTCAGCCCCAGCATTTT.

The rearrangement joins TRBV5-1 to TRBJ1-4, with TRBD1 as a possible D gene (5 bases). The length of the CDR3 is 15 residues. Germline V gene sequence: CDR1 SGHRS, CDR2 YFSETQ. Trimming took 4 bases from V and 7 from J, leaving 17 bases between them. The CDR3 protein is CASSAGLPGGEKLFF. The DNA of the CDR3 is TGCGCCAGCAGCGCGGGGCTTCCGGGTGGTGAAAAACTGTTTTTT.

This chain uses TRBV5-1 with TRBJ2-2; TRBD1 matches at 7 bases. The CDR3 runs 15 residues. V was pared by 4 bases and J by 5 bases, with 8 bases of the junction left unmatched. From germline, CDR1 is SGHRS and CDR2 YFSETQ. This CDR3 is CASSTPGQSTGELFF. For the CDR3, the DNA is TGCGCCAGCAGCACCCCGGGACAGAGTACCGGGGAGCTGTTTTTT.

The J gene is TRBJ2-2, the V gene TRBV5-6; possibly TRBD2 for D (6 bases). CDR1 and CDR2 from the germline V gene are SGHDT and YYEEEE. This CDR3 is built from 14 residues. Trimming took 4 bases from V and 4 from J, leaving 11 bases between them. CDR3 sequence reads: CASSPGRGTGELFF. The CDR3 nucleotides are TGTGCCAGCAGCCCGGGGCGGGGCACCGGGGAGCTGTTTTTT. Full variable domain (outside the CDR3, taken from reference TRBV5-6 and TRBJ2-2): DAGVTQSPTHLIKTRGQQVTLRCSPKSGHDTVSWYQQALGQGPQFIFQYYEEEERQRGNFPDRFSGHQFPNYSSELNVNALLLGDSALYLCASSPGRGTGELFFGEGSRLTVL.